The 12 T cell receptor beta chains below all came from one sample that was sequenced in a study of shared clonotypes between healthy human individuals. The table came from immunoSEQ multiplex PCR; TCRdb's copy has only in-frame clones and leaves some out. This table holds about 480,000 clones, 60% to 80% found once. The sample was PBMCs. These receptors were collected from a woman in her forties in good health. Some clones in this sample may be carry-over from other donors' samples.

This clone was observed a few times. The chain has TRBV28 and TRBJ1-4; TRBD1 aligns across 7 bases. With 6 bases clipped from V and 8 bases from J, the junction kept 6 bases outside the gene matches. Germline V CDR1 and CDR2: MDHEN, SYDVKM. There are 13 residues in the CDR3. The CDR3 sequence: CASRTGIREKLFF. For the CDR3, the DNA is TGTGCCAGCAGGACAGGGATTCGGGAAAAACTGTTTTTT.

This clone came up once. CDR3 DNA sequence: TGTGCCAGCAGTTTCTTACAGGGGGCTGGGGCCAACGTCCTGACTTTC. As protein: CASSFLQGAGANVLTF. This chain uses TRBV27 with TRBJ2-6; 8 nucleotides agree with TRBD1. From germline, CDR1 is MNHEY and CDR2 SMNVEV (reference sequence). The CDR3 is 16 residues long. The trim removed 3 bases at V and 2 bases at J, leaving 3 bases unmatched.

This CDR3 is CASRASLNTEAFF. The CDR3 DNA reads TGCGCCAGCAGAGCCAGTCTCAACACTGAAGCTTTCTTT. The gene calls are TRBV5-1 and TRBJ1-1; D remains ambiguous. V gave up 5 bases and J gave up 2 bases, with 10 bases separating them. This CDR3 region has 13 residues. Germline CDR1 SGHRS, CDR2 YFSETQ.

This clone appeared a single time. The rearrangement links TRBV5-5 to TRBJ2-7; 12 bases are shared with TRBD2. This CDR3 region has 14 residues. Germline assignment: CDR1 SGHKS and CDR2 YYEKEE (reference sequence). The ends lost 3 bases at V and 3 bases at J; junction bases unmatched: 1. The DNA for the CDR3 is TGTGCCAGCAGCTCGACTAGCGGGAGCTACGAGCAGTACTTC. Encoded protein: CASSSTSGSYEQYF.

The chain couples TRBV7-8 to TRBJ1-4; no firm D call. Trimming shortened V by 3 bases and J by 0 bases, and 14 bases separated the two germline ends. Germline CDR1 and CDR2: SGHVS and FQNEAQ. The CDR3 has 17 amino acids. CDR3 DNA sequence: TGTGCCAGCAGCTTTGGTCAGGCTGACGCAACTAATGAAAAACTGTTTTTT. The encoded protein is CASSFGQADATNEKLFF.

About this clone: Different DNA sequences within this sample yield the same CDR3. The rearrangement links TRBV30 to TRBJ2-1; TRBD2 aligns across 8 bases. The germline CDR1 and CDR2 sequences are GTSNPN and SVGIG (reference sequence). This CDR3 has 14 residues. The V gene end was trimmed by 1 base and the J gene end by 3 bases; junction bases not matched to a gene: 2. DNA for the CDR3: TGTGCCTGGAGTGCGGGAGGGGGCTACAATGAGCAGTTCTTC. Its protein is CAWSAGGGYNEQFF.

The rearrangement joins TRBV5-1 to TRBJ1-1; 8 nucleotides match TRBD1. This CDR3 region has 16 residues. In germline, CDR1 is SGHRS, CDR2 YFSETQ. V lost 0 bases, J lost 0 bases, and 4 bases stayed unmatched. The DNA for the CDR3 is TGCGCCAGCAGCTTGGCTGGACAGGGTTTGAACACTGAAGCTTTCTTT. This codes for CASSLAGQGLNTEAFF.

The CDR3 sequence is CASSLAAYYNEQFF. CDR3 coding DNA: TGTGCCAGTTCACTAGCGGCTTACTACAATGAGCAGTTCTTC. The chain combines TRBV19 with TRBJ2-1; 8 nucleotides match TRBD2. The CDR3 loop spans 14 amino acids. V was pared by 8 bases and J by 3 bases, with 6 bases of the junction left unmatched. The germline V gene has CDR1 LNHDA and CDR2 SQIVND (reference sequence).

This clone has more than one count but fewer than ten. In DNA form, the CDR3 reads TGTGCCAGCAGTTCCCAGGGCTACGAGCAGTACTTC. As protein: CASSSQGYEQYF. This chain joins TRBV6-1 and TRBJ2-7; the D gene is possibly TRBD1 (5 bases). V was trimmed by 5 bases and J by 3 bases, leaving 8 bases between them. There are 12 residues in the CDR3. Germline assignment: CDR1 MNHNS and CDR2 SASEGT.

V gene TRBV7-9 combines with J gene TRBJ2-7, with D possibly being TRBD2 (5 bases). V was cut by 5 bases and J by 5 bases, with 19 bases left in between. CDR1 is SEHNR and CDR2 is FQNEAQ in the germline V gene (reference sequence). The CDR3 totals 15 residues. The CDR3 reads CASSPARAVRDEQYF. The CDR3 DNA reads as TGTGCCAGCAGCCCTGCCCGGGCTGTGAGGGACGAGCAGTACTTC. Full variable domain (missing parts from reference TRBV7-9 and TRBJ2-7): DTGVSQNPRHKITKRGQNVTFRCDPISEHNRLYWYRQTLGQGPEFLTYFQNEAQLEKSRLLSDRFSAERPKGSFSTLEIQRTEQGDSAMYLCASSPARAVRDEQYFGPGTRLTVT.

This clone was observed a few times. DNA for the CDR3: TGTGCCAGCAGCTTAGGCGGACAGGCGGACGAGCAGTACTTC. As protein: CASSLGGQADEQYF. The rearrangement uses TRBV7-2 and TRBJ2-7; 7 bases fit TRBD1. CDR3 size: 14 residues. V trimming: 1 base; J trimming: 5 bases; junction bases outside the gene matches: 5. The germline V gene has CDR1 SGHTA and CDR2 FQGNSA.

Regarding this clone: One junction end disagrees with the germline gene, perhaps due to a read error. Other DNA variants within this sample encode the same CDR3. This chain joins TRBV5-4 and TRBJ1-1; 8 bases match TRBD1. Germline V CDR1 and CDR2: SGHNT, YYREEE (reference sequence). The CDR3 is 14 residues long. CDR3 coding DNA: TGTGCCAGTAGCTTTGACAGGGGCTACACTGAAGCTTTCTTT. It encodes CASSFDRGYTEAFF.